This T cell receptor beta chain is from a study of Ad26.COV2.S vaccination and SARS-CoV-2 variants. Overall study context: Donor allocation was to the COV1001 Ad26.COV2.S trial arm. Dosing was one shot or two shots 56 days apart. Findings and limits, study-wide: Non-spike TCR breadth was similar in vaccine and placebo recipients. While placebo recipients had lower spike-specific TCR breadth, vaccine recipients had more.

Using immunoSEQ multiplex PCR, the repertoire was profiled, and TCRdb retains in-frame clones only, with some absent. Of about 400,000 clones in the sample, about 88% were seen once. The V segment lost 3 bases and the J segment 2 bases; nucleotides outside the gene matches: 10. This CDR3 comprises 16 residues. Germline assignment: CDR1 MNHNS and CDR2 SASEGT. Concerning this clone: Its antigen is unidentified.

As to treatment: about 20 received Ad26.COV2.S at low or high dose, single or two shots; several received placebo; per-sample allocation not given. At day 63 after the first vaccine or placebo injection, samples were drawn. This clonotype originated in a person aged 18-60 years who received the Ad26.COV2.S COVID-19 vaccine or a placebo. The chain recombines TRBV6-1 with TRBJ2-7; 7 bases map to TRBD1. Specimen: peripheral blood, collected in a trial of Ad26.COV2.S vaccine versus placebo. The CDR3 region is CASSEHPGTAAYEQYF. The CDR3 region has the DNA TGTGCCAGCAGTGAGCATCCCGGGACAGCCGCCTACGAGCAGTACTTC.